This T cell receptor beta chain was retrieved from a study of radiation and T cells in renal cell carcinoma. Produced via immunoSEQ multiplex PCR; TCRdb's table is partial and in-frame only. The sample yields about 22,000 clones, 40% to 55% seen once. As for treatment: 15 Gy SBRT to primary tumor, nephrectomy 4 weeks later. The clonotype originates from a woman between 45 and 65 years old with renal cell carcinoma. The sequencing used tumor tissue, collected from a patient whose treatment included radiotherapy and nephrectomy.

The CDR3 here is CASSQEARSLVPLHF. Here the CDR3 DNA reads TGCGCCAGCAGCCAAGAGGCCAGATCCCTGGTACCCCTCCACTTT. The rearrangement joins TRBV4-3 to TRBJ1-6; no reliable D call. Between the trimmed V and J ends, which lost 0 bases and 12 bases, there was a span of 15 bases. The CDR3 extends over 15 amino acids. CDR1 is LGHNA, CDR2 YSLEER, per germline.